The rows below give T cell receptor beta chains drawn from one sample of a study of vaccination and CD4 T cells after COVID-19. TCRdb processed the PCR reads anew with MiXCR; each CDR3 protein has one entry. This sample has 12,000 to 15,000 distinct CDR3 sequences, with about 29% found just once. No antigen is known for these receptors. The sample taken for sequencing was cultured CD4+ T cells from blood. The receptor set was obtained from a human donor with COVID-19. CDR3s include the opening cysteine and the closing phenylalanine or tryptophan. The D gene is left open where the match is weak.

v_call: TRBV15; cdr3_length: 17; d_call: TRBD1; j_call: TRBJ2-5; cdr3_aa: CATSRVRGKAAGETQYF
v_call: TRBV7-8; cdr3_length: 19; d_call: TRBD2; j_call: TRBJ2-2; cdr3_aa: CASSLVIQVAGANTGELFF
v_call: TRBV5-1; cdr3_length: 14; d_call: -; j_call: TRBJ2-5; cdr3_aa: CASSLRQIGETQYF
v_call: TRBV4-2; cdr3_length: 14; d_call: -; j_call: TRBJ2-2; cdr3_aa: CASSQGRSTGELFF
v_call: TRBV7-2; cdr3_length: 15; d_call: TRBD1; j_call: TRBJ1-2; cdr3_aa: CASSTRQGHNYGYTF
v_call: TRBV20-1; cdr3_length: 17; d_call: TRBD1; j_call: TRBJ2-2; cdr3_aa: CSAAIVKGQGFAGELFF
v_call: TRBV29-1; cdr3_length: 14; d_call: -; j_call: TRBJ1-1; cdr3_aa: CSVETQVLNTEAFF
v_call: TRBV7-2; cdr3_length: 15; d_call: TRBD1; j_call: TRBJ1-2; cdr3_aa: CASSLRDRVSDGYTF
v_call: TRBV25-1; cdr3_length: 15; d_call: -; j_call: TRBJ1-1; cdr3_aa: CASTMGGKMNTEAFF
v_call: TRBV5-1; cdr3_length: 14; d_call: -; j_call: TRBJ2-3; cdr3_aa: CASSLRGGGDTQYF
v_call: TRBV5-4; cdr3_length: 13; d_call: -; j_call: TRBJ1-2; cdr3_aa: CASSSGRSYGYTF
v_call: TRBV20-1; cdr3_length: 13; d_call: TRBD1; j_call: TRBJ2-7; cdr3_aa: CSASRDSSYEQYF
v_call: TRBV5-1; cdr3_length: 12; d_call: -; j_call: TRBJ2-7; cdr3_aa: CASRDGLGEQYF
v_call: TRBV7-6; cdr3_length: 14; d_call: -; j_call: TRBJ2-5; cdr3_aa: CASSRAVGGEIQYF
v_call: TRBV2; cdr3_length: 12; d_call: -; j_call: TRBJ1-2; cdr3_aa: CASSVVGFGYTF
v_call: TRBV2; cdr3_length: 12; d_call: -; j_call: TRBJ1-2; cdr3_aa: CASTGEGRGYTF
v_call: TRBV2; cdr3_length: 11; d_call: -; j_call: TRBJ1-1; cdr3_aa: CASSESIEAFF
v_call: TRBV2; cdr3_length: 15; d_call: TRBD2; j_call: TRBJ2-5; cdr3_aa: CASIWGGGAGETQYF
v_call: TRBV5-1; cdr3_length: 13; d_call: TRBD1; j_call: TRBJ1-1; cdr3_aa: CASSLEGAVEAFF
v_call: TRBV21-1; cdr3_length: 15; d_call: -; j_call: TRBJ1-1; cdr3_aa: CASSNLDAPYTEAFF
v_call: TRBV7-3; cdr3_length: 13; d_call: -; j_call: TRBJ1-1; cdr3_aa: CASSRAGYTEAFF
v_call: TRBV5-6; cdr3_length: 15; d_call: -; j_call: TRBJ1-2; cdr3_aa: CATLPHKNLNYGYTF
v_call: TRBV29-1; cdr3_length: 13; d_call: TRBD1; j_call: TRBJ2-7; cdr3_aa: CSVEGDRHYEQYF
v_call: TRBV30; cdr3_length: 15; d_call: TRBD1; j_call: TRBJ1-2; cdr3_aa: CAWKDRGRISYGYTF
v_call: TRBV5-4; cdr3_length: 12; d_call: -; j_call: TRBJ1-1; cdr3_aa: CASSFLGAEAFF